The 19 T cell receptor beta chains presented below share a single source sample, sequenced in a study of shared clonotypes between healthy human individuals. Some clones are missing from TCRdb's copy, which holds only in-frame ones; the method was immunoSEQ multiplex PCR. Of about 1.5 million clones in the sample, 95% to 99% were seen once. Input material: naive CD4+ T cells sorted from blood. Specified subset: CD45RA+ positively selected. These receptors all stem from a man aged 25 to 40 in good health.

The rearrangement joins TRBV29-1 to TRBJ2-1; D is tentatively TRBD1 or TRBD2 (5 bases each). This CDR3 is 12 amino acids long. V was pared by 8 bases and J by 4 bases, with 12 bases between. Germline V CDR1 and CDR2: SQVTM, ANQGSEA. CDR3 DNA: TGCAGCACGGGGACGGATTACAATGAGCAGTTCTTC. Encoded protein: CSTGTDYNEQFF.

This chain uses TRBV27 with TRBJ2-3; 8 positions match TRBD1. The ends lost 5 bases at V and 2 bases at J; junction bases unmatched: 6. CDR1 is MNHEY, CDR2 SMNVEV, per germline (reference sequence). The CDR3 consists of 15 residues. The CDR3 is CASSTRQGITDTQYF. The CDR3 bases are TGTGCCAGCAGTACCAGACAGGGGATCACAGATACGCAGTATTTT.

The V call is TRBV7-8, the J call TRBJ2-3; TRBD2 matches 8 bases. The CDR3 extends over 16 amino acids. The germline V gene encodes CDR1 SGHVS and CDR2 FQNEAQ. The J segment lost 4 bases and the V segment lost 5 bases, leaving 11 bases of the junction unmatched. CDR3 loop: CASSPRQREQSDTQYF. CDR3 nucleotides: TGTGCCAGCAGCCCTAGGCAGCGGGAGCAGTCAGATACGCAGTATTTT.

This clone is a singleton in its sample. The gene calls are TRBV25-1 and TRBJ2-1; 12 bases fit TRBD2. The trim removed 2 bases at V and 4 bases at J, leaving 6 bases unmatched. Germline values: CDR1 MGHDK, CDR2 SYGVNS. The CDR3 is 17 residues long. The CDR3 protein is CASSEDLAGGQYNEQFF. The CDR3 region has the DNA TGTGCCAGCAGTGAAGACCTAGCGGGAGGGCAATACAATGAGCAGTTCTTC.

The rearrangement links TRBV9 to TRBJ2-5; TRBD2 matches at 11 bases. CDR1 is SGDLS, CDR2 YYNGEE, per germline. V trimming: 1 base; J trimming: 1 base; junction bases outside the gene matches: 3. The CDR3 has 16 residues. In DNA form, the CDR3 reads TGTGCCAGCAGCGTAACTAGCGGGAGAGCCCAAGAGACCCAGTACTTC. Translation gives CASSVTSGRAQETQYF.

This rearrangement joins TRBV14 to TRBJ1-1; D possibly corresponds to TRBD1 (5 bases). Trimming took off 2 bases at V and 4 bases at J, with 11 bases between the two ends. The germline V gene encodes CDR1 SGHDN and CDR2 FVKESK. The CDR3 totals 14 residues. The CDR3 DNA reads TGTGCCAGCAGCCAAAAGAGGGGAAGCACTGAAGCTTTCTTT. Protein product: CASSQKRGSTEAFF.

Concerning this clone itself: Other DNA sequences in this specimen translate into the identical CDR3. This chain uses TRBV9 with TRBJ2-2, with 7 bases fitting TRBD2. This CDR3 has 14 amino acids. Trimming cost V 1 base and J 5 bases; bases outside gene matches: 2. Germline lookup yields CDR1 SGDLS and CDR2 YYNGEE. CDR3 amino acids: CASSVRGGTGELFF. The CDR3 region has the DNA TGTGCCAGCAGCGTACGGGGAGGGACCGGGGAGCTGTTTTTT.

The chain couples TRBV11-2 to TRBJ2-7; 9 bases align to TRBD2. The CDR3 runs to 16 residues. The junction had 9 bases not matched to a gene; V was cut back by 1 base and J by 5 bases. Germline-derived CDR1 and CDR2 are SGHAT and FQNNGV. The CDR3 DNA sequence: TGTGCCAGCAGCTTAGTAATAGCGGGAGTTGGAGACGAGCAGTACTTC. It encodes CASSLVIAGVGDEQYF. The variable domain in full, completed from reference TRBV11-2 and TRBJ2-7, reads EAGVAQSPRYKIIEKRQSVAFWCNPISGHATLYWYQQILGQGPKLLIQFQNNGVVDDSQLPKDRFSAERLKGVDSTLKIQPAKLEDSAVYLCASSLVIAGVGDEQYFGPGTRLTVT.

The chain joins TRBV6-6 to TRBJ2-5, with D maybe TRBD1 (8 bases). The CDR3 spans 16 residues. Between the trimmed V and J ends, which lost 6 bases and 5 bases, there was a span of 22 bases. Germline V gene data show CDR1 as MNHNY and CDR2 as SVGAGI (reference sequence). The CDR3 DNA sequence: TGTGCCAGCAGCCGTCGACAGGGGAGGGTTCAGGAGACCCAGTACTTC. It encodes CASSRRQGRVQETQYF.

This sequence joins TRBV10-3 and TRBJ2-3; D perhaps matches TRBD2 (5 bases). V shed 9 bases and J shed 2 bases, with 18 bases lying between them. The V gene's germline CDR1 is ENHRY and CDR2 SYGVKD. CDR3 length equals 15 residues. The CDR3 here is CAISDRGLATDTQYF. CDR3 in DNA: TGTGCCATAAGCGACCGTGGGCTAGCCACAGATACGCAGTATTTT.

CDR3 protein: CASSQDSASGYYNEQFF. The CDR3 bases are TGCGCCAGCAGCCAAGATTCCGCAAGCGGCTACTACAATGAGCAGTTCTTC. V usage is TRBV4-3 and J usage is TRBJ2-1; D might be TRBD2 (5 bases). Looked up from germline, CDR1 is LGHNA and CDR2 is YSLEER. CDR3 size: 17 residues. Trimming took off 0 bases at V and 3 bases at J, with 15 bases between the two ends.

J is TRBJ2-7 and V is TRBV4-1; 12 nucleotides match TRBD2. The CDR3 runs 16 residues. J lost 5 bases, V lost 3 bases, and 8 bases had no gene match. CDR1 and CDR2 (germline): MGHRA, YSYEKL. The CDR3 spells CASSQLKTSGSHEQYF. For the CDR3, the DNA is TGCGCCAGCAGCCAGCTAAAGACTAGCGGGAGCCACGAGCAGTACTTC.

The chain recombines TRBV6-5 with TRBJ1-5; no definite D call. This CDR3 region has 14 residues. Trimming cost V 4 bases and J 8 bases, with 15 bases left between them. Germline CDR1 is MNHEY and CDR2 is SVGAGI. The CDR3 nucleotides read TGTGCCAGCAGTTTATTAGGACCGTTTGAGCCCCAGCATTTT. The encoded protein is CASSLLGPFEPQHF.

DNA for the CDR3: TGTGCCAGCAGTGGACACCGAAATGAAAAACTGTTTTTT. Protein sequence: CASSGHRNEKLFF. The genes are TRBV2 and TRBJ1-4; D not resolved. This CDR3 comprises 13 residues. V lost 4 bases and J 5 bases, leaving 8 bases between the germline ends. Germline lookup yields CDR1 SNHLY and CDR2 FYNNEI. The whole variable domain, filled in from reference TRBV2 and TRBJ1-4, reads EPEVTQTPSHQVTQMGQEVILRCVPISNHLYFYWYRQILGQKVEFLVSFYNNEISEKSEIFDDQFSVERPDGSNFTLKIRSTKLEDSAMYFCASSGHRNEKLFFGSGTQLSVL.

This chain joins TRBV25-1 and TRBJ1-1; no clear D gene. Germline values: CDR1 MGHDK, CDR2 SYGVNS. V dropped 2 bases and J dropped 7 bases, with 17 bases sitting between them. The CDR3 length is 15 residues. This chain's CDR3 is CASSEMAPSSGEAFF. The CDR3 DNA reads as TGTGCCAGCAGTGAAATGGCTCCCTCGTCTGGTGAAGCTTTCTTT.

This clone was recorded once. The gene calls are TRBV9 and TRBJ2-1, with D possibly TRBD2 on 5 matching bases. Germline-derived CDR1 and CDR2 are SGDLS and YYNGEE. Trimming took 0 bases from V and 6 from J, leaving 10 bases between them. The CDR3 is made up of 14 amino acids. The CDR3 loop reads CASSVVPSRNEQFF. The CDR3 DNA follows: TGTGCCAGCAGCGTAGTGCCTAGCCGCAATGAGCAGTTCTTC.

The V gene is TRBV5-4, the J gene TRBJ2-7; perhaps TRBD2 as D (6 bases). From germline, CDR1 is SGHNT and CDR2 YYREEE (reference sequence). The V end lost 0 bases, the J end lost 5 bases, and 9 bases lay between the germline ends. CDR3 length equals 13 residues. The chain's CDR3 is CASSLVGRHEQYF. DNA for the CDR3: TGTGCCAGCAGCTTGGTGGGGAGGCACGAGCAGTACTTC.

In its sample, this clone was seen once. V usage is TRBV28 and J usage is TRBJ2-7, with D hard to call. Trimming took off 2 bases at V and 2 bases at J, with 7 bases between the two ends. Looked up from germline, CDR1 is MDHEN and CDR2 is SYDVKM. This CDR3 has 13 residues. The CDR3 spells CASSLRSPYEQYF. Here the CDR3 DNA reads TGTGCCAGCAGTTTAAGGAGCCCCTACGAGCAGTACTTC.

As for this clone: Germline and junction disagree at one end, which may indicate a read error. V and J are TRBV29-1 and TRBJ2-1; D is uncertain. The germline CDR1 and CDR2 sequences are SQVTM and ANQGSEA. The CDR3 spans 13 residues. Here the CDR3 reads CSGVHYHYNEQLF. The CDR3 DNA follows: TGCAGCGGGGTTCACTACCACTACAATGAGCAGCTCTTC.